What follows are 17 T cell receptor beta chains derived from one specimen sequenced in a study of blood T cell repertoires in COVID-19. Here immunoSEQ multiplex PCR was the method, and the copy in TCRdb shows in-frame clones only, minus some. The table includes roughly 40,000 clones, 75% to 90% detected once. Sequenced material: peripheral blood. The receptors stem from a woman aged 70-85 years with acute or convalescent COVID-19.

This sequence joins TRBV30 and TRBJ1-2; 10 positions match TRBD1. V dropped 7 bases and J dropped 3; count of bases not matched to a gene: 14. CDR1 is GTSNPN and CDR2 is SVGIG in the germline V gene (reference sequence). The length of the CDR3 is 16 residues. The CDR3 sequence is CASRFRGTGEYYGYTF. The DNA for the CDR3 is TGTGCCTCACGCTTTAGAGGGACAGGGGAATACTATGGCTACACCTTC.

The chain carries TRBV21-1 and TRBJ1-5; the table calls TRBD1, which could not be checked here. TRBV21-1 is an annotated pseudogene. The CDR3 runs 17 residues. The CDR3 bases are TGTGCCAGCAGCAAAAGGGGAGGGACAGGTGAAAATCAGCCCCAGCATTTT. It codes for CASSKRGGTGENQPQHF.

The chain carries TRBV10-3 and TRBJ1-1; tentative D call: TRBD1 (5 bases). Trimming removed 7 bases from V and 1 base from J, with 19 bases in between. The CDR3 extends over 16 amino acids. Germline V CDR1 and CDR2: ENHRY, SYGVKD. As DNA, the CDR3 is TGTGCCATCACCCCGGAGGGGCGGTGGGGGAACACTGAAGCTTTCTTT. Translating gives CAITPEGRWGNTEAFF.

This rearrangement joins TRBV6-2 or TRBV6-3 to TRBJ1-1; no definite D call. CDR3 size: 15 residues. V lost 4 bases to trimming and J lost 1 base, with 13 bases between them. CDR1 and CDR2 (germline): MNHEY, SVGEGT. The CDR3 nucleotides read TGTGCCAGCAGTTCGGGGTGGGAATCGAACACTGAAGCTTTCTTT. Translating it yields CASSSGWESNTEAFF.

As DNA, the CDR3 is TGTGCCAGCAACGGGTGGAACGGCTACAATGAGCAGTTCTTC. Protein product: CASNGWNGYNEQFF. The gene calls are TRBV27 and TRBJ2-1; D unclear. The CDR3 sequence is 14 residues long. Germline assignment: CDR1 MNHEY and CDR2 SMNVEV (reference sequence). Trimming shortened V by 7 bases and J by 3 bases, and 13 bases separated the two germline ends.

The chain carries TRBV19 and TRBJ2-3, with D perhaps TRBD2 (5 bases). The CDR3 spans 14 residues. CDR1 and CDR2 from the germline V gene are LNHDA and SQIVND (reference sequence). V gave up 6 bases and J gave up 2 bases, with 12 bases separating them. CDR3 residues: CASSWAGDTDTQYF. As DNA, the CDR3 is TGTGCCAGTAGCTGGGCCGGGGACACAGATACGCAGTATTTT.

The rearrangement links TRBV7-9 to TRBJ2-1; 12 bases fit TRBD2. Germline V gene sequence: CDR1 SEHNR, CDR2 FQNEAQ (reference sequence). Trimming at V came to 5 bases and at J to 5 bases, leaving 13 bases not matched to a gene. The CDR3 is made up of 18 amino acids. CDR3 amino acids: CASSPARLAGVNNNEQFF. CDR3 sequence (DNA): TGTGCCAGCAGCCCCGCCCGACTAGCGGGAGTGAATAACAATGAGCAGTTCTTC.

The chain uses TRBV12-3 or TRBV12-4 and TRBJ1-2, with no clear D. This CDR3 comprises 13 residues. Trimming cost V 6 bases and J 1 base, with 9 bases left between them. CDR3 nucleotides: TGTGCCAGCAGCACCCAGGATAACTATGGCTACACCTTC. It encodes CASSTQDNYGYTF.

This chain joins TRBV29-1 and TRBJ2-5; 11 positions agree with TRBD2. J lost 0 bases, V lost 6 bases, and 3 bases had no gene match. The CDR3 contains 14 residues. The germline CDR1 and CDR2 sequences are SQVTM and ANQGSEA. The CDR3 here is CSVRLAGHQETQYF. In nucleotides, the CDR3 is TGCAGCGTGAGACTAGCGGGACACCAAGAGACCCAGTACTTC.

The V gene is TRBV28, the J gene TRBJ2-3; D not certain. This CDR3 spans 14 amino acids. Per germline, CDR1 MDHEN and CDR2 SYDVKM. Between the trimmed V and J ends, which lost 3 bases and 3 bases, there was a span of 10 bases. The CDR3 loop is CASSLSQVTDTQYF. In nucleotides, the CDR3 is TGTGCCAGCAGTTTGAGCCAGGTTACAGATACGCAGTATTTT.

This sequence joins TRBV4-3 and TRBJ2-2; TRBD2 matches 9 bases. Trimming cost V 6 bases and J 5 bases; bases outside gene matches: 7. CDR3 size: 15 residues. Germline-derived CDR1 and CDR2 are LGHNA and YSLEER. The CDR3, as DNA: TGCGCCAGCAGTCTTCAGCGGGAGGTGACCGGGGAGCTGTTTTTT. Amino acids: CASSLQREVTGELFF.

The V call is TRBV11-3, the J call TRBJ2-5; TRBD2 matches 7 bases. The CDR3 contains 17 residues. J gave up 4 bases and V 0 bases, and 11 bases lay outside the gene matches. Per germline, CDR1 SGHNT and CDR2 YENEEA. The CDR3 DNA is TGTGCCAGCAGCTTAGATAGTTCGGCGGGAGTAGGAGAGACCCAGTACTTC. This codes for CASSLDSSAGVGETQYF. The variable domain in full, completed from reference TRBV11-3 and TRBJ2-5, reads EAGVVQSPRYKIIEKKQPVAFWCNPISGHNTLYWYLQNLGQGPELLIRYENEEAVDDSQLPKDRFSAERLKGVDSTLKIQPAELGDSAVYLCASSLDSSAGVGETQYFGPGTRLLVL.

The CDR3 protein is CARSFFTWTSGRASYNEQFF. CDR3 bases: TGTGCCAGAAGCTTTTTTACCTGGACTAGCGGGAGGGCCTCCTACAATGAGCAGTTCTTC. The chain is built from TRBV5-3 and TRBJ2-1, with 15 bases aligning to TRBD2. TRBV5-3 is treated as an ORF (open reading frame) with a function not yet certain. There are 20 residues in the CDR3. Trimming at V came to 2 bases and at J to 0 bases, leaving 9 bases not matched to a gene.

The V gene is TRBV7-2, the J gene TRBJ1-5; no reliable D call. CDR3 size: 14 residues. The germline CDR1 and CDR2 sequences are SGHTA and FQGNSA. Trimming removed 3 bases at V and 4 bases at J, with 10 bases between. The CDR3 region has the DNA TGTGCCAGCAGCTTCGCCGGGAGGAATCAGCCCCAGCATTTT. Amino acids: CASSFAGRNQPQHF.

This chain connects TRBV5-1 to TRBJ2-5, with D perhaps TRBD2 (6 bases). V lost 1 base and J lost 4, with 17 bases in between. Looked up from germline, CDR1 is SGHRS and CDR2 is YFSETQ. The CDR3 loop spans 16 amino acids. The CDR3, as DNA: TGCGCCAGCAGCTTGCAGGGAGGACTGACTCTAGAGACCCAGTACTTC. This codes for CASSLQGGLTLETQYF.

This chain uses TRBV13 with TRBJ2-1, with D unclear. The CDR3 has 17 residues. CDR1 and CDR2 (germline): PRHDT, FYEKMQ (reference sequence). Trimming shortened V by 7 bases and J by 3 bases, and 22 bases separated the two germline ends. The CDR3: CASNPPPARSFYNEQFF. As DNA, the CDR3 is TGTGCCAGCAACCCGCCTCCCGCACGGAGTTTCTACAATGAGCAGTTCTTC.

For this clone: Different DNA sequences within this sample yield the same CDR3. The chain joins TRBV3-1 (or the pseudogene TRBV3-2) to TRBJ2-3; 11 bases map to TRBD2. CDR1 LGHDT and CDR2 YNNKEL come from the germline V gene (reference sequence). This CDR3 has 14 residues. The ends lost 4 bases at V and 5 bases at J; junction bases unmatched: 2. CDR3 loop: CASSLGLAGDTQYF. Here the CDR3 DNA reads TGTGCCAGCAGCCTCGGACTAGCGGGAGATACGCAGTATTTT.